This T cell receptor beta chain stems from a study of CD8+ T cells in alopecia areata (dated by TCRdb to the late 2010s). Concerning the study at large: Treated patients were enrolled in an open-label pilot trial of oral tofacitinib, 5 to 10 mg twice daily, for moderate-to-severe alopecia areata. Biopsies were taken from tofacitinib-treated patients at baseline and at 4 and 24 weeks of treatment, and a later scalp biopsy was taken in several of the tofacitinib-treated patients. Scalp clonality was compared across normal scalp (n=4), patchy alopecia areata scalp (n=8), and alopecia totalis/universalis scalp (n=8). High-throughput TCRbeta sequencing was used to examine T cell clonal expansion in alopecia areata in both the C3H/HeJ mouse model and human patients. Tofacitinib was administered for 6 to 18 months, and 6 months of follow-up off drug were then conducted to assess delayed response and recurrence. In humans, TCRbeta sequencing was performed on scalp tissue and on sorted CD4+ and CD8+ peripheral blood T cells from healthy controls and from patients with patchy or totalis/universalis alopecia areata. RNA was extracted with the PAXgene miRNA kit for fixed scalp, the miRNeasy kit for PBMCs, and the RNeasy kit for mouse skin. immunoSEQ multiplex PCR using 35 Vbeta forward primers and 13 Jbeta reverse primers was used to amplify TCRbeta CDR3 regions. The SALT score, which quantifies the percentage of affected scalp surface area, was used to measure disease severity in treated patients.

Receptors were amplified or captured by the immunoSEQ multiplex PCR assay. RNA was extracted from all samples and reverse transcribed into cDNA, which served as template for TCR sequencing. SuperScript III was used to make first-strand cDNA, primed with a 2:1 mix of oligo-dT and random hexamers. Amplification bias was assessed with a synthetic immune receptor repertoire, and residual bias was removed computationally. Turning to the authors' computational methods: Raw reads were preprocessed for error removal, and CDR3 was defined according to IMGT conventions as running from the conserved cysteine to phenylalanine. Clonality was calculated as 1 minus Shannon entropy normalized by log2 of the number of productive unique TCRs. Whether each scalp clone was CD4 or CD8 was inferred by checking scalp TCRbeta sequences against the CD4 and CD8 repertoires from sorted blood. TCRdb mirrors the immuneACCESS table, restricted to in-frame sequences. Some clones are absent from its copies; in checked studies, under half trace to an unresolved V gene, and the reason for the others is unknown. Clone size and the V and J calls come from that table; the DNA yielded D and trimming. In this sample the table shows approximately 140,000 clones, more than 85% of which occur a single time. The leading ten clones occupy less than 15% of the sample.

This clone was seen only a few times. This clone's antigen is unknown. The sample holds no much larger clone one base away, and base qualities are not on file. Sample time point, as interpreted from the label and publication: around 4 weeks on oral tofacitinib. The label giving this sample's treatment or condition can be read as: oral pan-JAK inhibitor, 5-10 mg twice daily. Lesional scalp punch biopsies and peripheral blood were obtained from alopecia areata patients. PBMCs were isolated by density centrifugation and stained for CD3, CD4 and CD8, after which CD4+ and CD8+ T cells were sorted on a FACSAria. V and J are trimmed by 5 bases and 2 bases, and the gene matches miss 5 bases of the junction. Taken from cysteine to phenylalanine, the CDR3 has 14 residues. Only the CDR3 portion is preserved as DNA: 42 bases, with reading frame beginning at the first base. CDR1 and CDR2 were assigned from the germline V gene as SQVTM and ANQGSEA.

Study-level results and caveats: Compared with normal scalp, lesional scalp had higher clonality and more expanded CD8+ clones, particularly in alopecia totalis/universalis, a pattern that suggests antigenic drive. Because the treated cohort was small and had only one nonresponder, larger studies are needed to examine links between baseline CD8+ expansion and response. Scalp clonality and the number of expanded CD8+ clones among the top 100 scalp clones were significantly decreased by tofacitinib. Shared TCR sequences between patients were less evident than in mice, which may be partly attributable to HLA diversity in the patient population. Many expanded lesional clones persisted in scalp and blood during tofacitinib treatment, which may partly explain relapse after stopping treatment. Unlike mouse skin, which is dominated by gammadelta T cells, normal human skin has resident alphabeta T cells that are also sequenced, and this complicates analysis of the scalp TCR repertoire.

The source of this sequence is a human donor with alopecia areata. The chain joins TRBV29-1 to TRBJ2-1; 8 central nucleotides agree with TRBD2. The material sequenced was CD8+ T cells sorted from blood, taken at week 4, from a patient treated with tofacitinib. The CDR3 protein is CSVSAAGAYNEQFF. The DNA sequence is TGCAGCGTTTCCGCAGCGGGAGCCTACAATGAGCAGTTCTTC.